The 30 T cell receptor beta chains below all came from one sample that was sequenced in a study of T-cell memory formation after mild COVID-19. TCRdb processed the 5' RACE reads anew with MiXCR; each CDR3 protein has one entry. The sample consists of over 150,000 distinct CDR3 sequences, over 20% of them appearing once. Material for sequencing was PBMCs or a T cell subset sorted from them (not recorded which). These receptors originate from an adult woman who had mild COVID-19 (a few samples of this study predate the infection). Cell type and time point are not known.

The DNA for the CDR3 is TGTGCCAGCAGCCCCTCTGCCGAGCAGTACTTC. Protein sequence: CASSPSAEQYF. The gene calls are TRBV7-9 and TRBJ2-7; D uncertain. The CDR3 spans 11 residues. Germline V CDR1 and CDR2: SEHNR, FQNEAQ (reference sequence). V lost 5 bases and J lost 6, with 8 bases in between.

The chain has TRBV20-1 and TRBJ2-7; 10 bases line up with TRBD2. Looked up from germline, CDR1 is DFQATT and CDR2 is SNEGSKA (reference sequence). The CDR3 is 17 amino acids. Trimming removed 0 bases from V and 2 bases from J; junction bases left unmatched: 10. The CDR3 protein is CSARDGTSGVFAYEQYF. CDR3 DNA: TGCAGTGCTAGAGATGGAACTAGCGGGGTTTTCGCCTACGAGCAGTACTTC.

This clonotype has a handful of counts. This chain links TRBV15 with TRBJ2-7; the match to TRBD1 covers 7 bases. Germline CDR1 LNHNV, CDR2 YYDKDF (reference sequence). With V trimmed by 5 bases and J by 6 bases, 7 bases remained unmatched. This CDR3 spans 13 amino acids. The CDR3 sequence is CATSRRGRGEQYF. The CDR3 nucleotides read TGTGCCACCAGCCGAAGGGGGCGAGGCGAGCAGTACTTC. Using reference TRBV15 and TRBJ2-7 for the parts outside the CDR3, the full variable domain is DAMVIQNPRYQVTQFGKPVTLSCSQTLNHNVMYWYQQKSSQAPKLLFHYYDKDFNNEADTPDNFQSRRPNTSFCFLDIRSPGLGDTAMYLCATSRRGRGEQYFGPGTRLTVT.

CDR3 sequence reads: CASSPGSAGGQETQYF. DNA for the CDR3: TGTGCCAGCAGTCCCGGTTCGGCGGGGGGGCAAGAGACCCAGTACTTC. The V and J genes are TRBV12-3 or TRBV12-4 and TRBJ2-5, with 9 nucleotides matching TRBD2. The length of the CDR3 is 16 residues. The ends lost 5 bases at V and 2 bases at J; junction bases unmatched: 9.

This chain joins TRBV7-8 and TRBJ2-1; 9 bases fit TRBD2. The junction had 7 bases not matched to a gene; V was cut back by 2 bases and J by 8 bases. Germline loops: CDR1 SGHVS, CDR2 FQNEAQ. CDR3 length: 15 residues. CDR3: CASSLYSGSGDEQFF. CDR3 nucleotides: TGTGCCAGCAGCTTATATAGCGGGAGTGGGGATGAGCAGTTCTTC. Full variable domain (outside the CDR3, taken from reference TRBV7-8 and TRBJ2-1): GAGVSQSPRYKVAKRGQDVALRCDPISGHVSLFWYQQALGQGPEFLTYFQNEAQLDKSGLPSDRFFAERPEGSVSTLKIQRTQQEDSAVYLCASSLYSGSGDEQFFGPGTRLTVL.

This clonotype has ten or more counts. The V call is TRBV7-8, the J call TRBJ2-7; 10 bases match TRBD2. Per the germline V gene, CDR1 is SGHVS and CDR2 is FQNEAQ. This CDR3 is built from 19 residues. V shed 5 bases and J 3 bases; nucleotides not matched to a gene: 19. The DNA of the CDR3 is TGTGCCAGCAGCGGATCCGAAGGACTAGCGGCCGATTTTTACTACGAGCAGTACTTC. Translated, it gives CASSGSEGLAADFYYEQYF.

This clonotype has more than one count but fewer than ten. The V and J genes are TRBV10-3 and TRBJ2-1; TRBD1 matches at 7 bases. This CDR3 has 15 residues. V shed 6 bases and J 6 bases; nucleotides not matched to a gene: 11. Germline-derived CDR1 and CDR2 are ENHRY and SYGVKD. CDR3 nucleotide sequence: TGTGCCATCAGACCCGACAGGGCCCTATTCAATGAGCAGTTCTTC. It yields the protein CAIRPDRALFNEQFF.

This clonotype was counted only a few times. The chain joins TRBV9 to TRBJ2-7; TRBD1 or TRBD2 may be the D gene (5 bases each). Germline V gene data show CDR1 as SGDLS and CDR2 as YYNGEE. Trimming left V 3 bases short and J 7 bases short, with 14 bases between. This CDR3 region has 13 residues. CDR3 sequence: CASSAGRRGEQYF. The CDR3 region has the DNA TGTGCCAGCAGCGCGGGACGGCGAGGGGAGCAGTACTTC.

The DNA for the CDR3 is TGCGCCAGCAGCTTAGGTTCAGGGGACCCCTACGAGCAGTACTTC. Its translation is CASSLGSGDPYEQYF. V and J are TRBV5-1 and TRBJ2-7, with D possibly being TRBD1 (6 bases). Trimming removed 2 bases from V and 2 bases from J, with 14 bases in between. The CDR3 extends over 15 amino acids. Germline V lookup: CDR1 SGHRS, CDR2 YFSETQ.

This clonotype was counted only a few times. This rearrangement joins TRBV5-1 to TRBJ2-1, with TRBD1 matching 7 bases. Germline trimming cut 2 bases from V and 10 bases from J; bases unmatched to any gene: 6. The CDR3 has 13 amino acids. Germline CDR1 reads SGHRS; CDR2 reads YFSETQ. The CDR3 region is CASSLHRGEEQFF. The CDR3 nucleotides are TGCGCCAGCAGCTTACACAGGGGTGAGGAGCAGTTCTTC.

The genes are TRBV29-1 and TRBJ2-7, with 11 bases that match TRBD1. CDR1 and CDR2 from the germline V gene are SQVTM and ANQGSEA. This CDR3 has 13 amino acids. The CDR3 DNA follows: TGCACCCTCCCGGGACAGGGGGTTTGGGAGCAGTACTTC. This sequence encodes CTLPGQGVWEQYF.

The chain is built from TRBV24-1 and TRBJ2-3, with a weak D call TRBD1 (5 bases). The CDR3 has 15 residues. Germline CDR1 and CDR2: KGHDR and SFDVKD. V lost 4 bases, J lost 3 bases, and 13 bases lay in between. In DNA, the CDR3 is TGTGCCACCAGTGAAGAAGGGGTTAGGACAGATACGCAGTATTTT. Its translation: CATSEEGVRTDTQYF.

The gene calls are TRBV20-1 and TRBJ1-1; the match to TRBD1 covers 9 bases. V trimming: 3 bases; J trimming: 6 bases; junction bases outside the gene matches: 5. The germline gives CDR1 DFQATT, CDR2 SNEGSKA (reference sequence). The CDR3 has 13 amino acids. The CDR3, as DNA: TGCAGTGCTAGCATGACAGGGGGATCTGAAGCTTTCTTT. Translating it yields CSASMTGGSEAFF.

This clonotype was counted only a few times. The chain uses TRBV6-2 or TRBV6-3 and TRBJ2-7; D possibly corresponds to TRBD1 (6 bases). In germline, CDR1 is MNHEY, CDR2 SVGEGT. The CDR3 sequence is 14 residues long. Trimming left V 4 bases short and J 2 bases short, with 12 bases between. CDR3 sequence: CASSSRGSPYEQYF. CDR3 coding DNA: TGTGCCAGCAGTTCCAGGGGAAGTCCCTACGAGCAGTACTTC.

V and J are TRBV5-5 and TRBJ2-1; 8 nucleotides agree with TRBD1. The germline V gene has CDR1 SGHKS and CDR2 YYEKEE (reference sequence). The junction had 5 bases not matched to a gene; V was cut back by 0 bases and J by 9 bases. The CDR3 length is 14 residues. The CDR3 spells CASSLGQGAVEQFF. CDR3 bases: TGTGCCAGCAGCTTGGGGCAGGGGGCGGTTGAGCAGTTCTTC.

This clonotype was seen only once. The chain recombines TRBV12-5 with TRBJ1-1; the D is unclear. The CDR3 extends over 17 amino acids. V dropped 0 bases and J dropped 3 bases, with 17 bases sitting between them. Germline lookup yields CDR1 LGHNT and CDR2 FRNRAP. The CDR3: CASGLVVGYPVDTEAFF. DNA of the CDR3: TGTGCTAGTGGTTTGGTAGTGGGTTACCCCGTGGACACTGAAGCTTTCTTT.

This chain uses TRBV13 with TRBJ1-1; D remains unclear. The ends were cut back, 4 bases at V and 10 bases at J, with 22 bases in the middle. The CDR3 length is 15 residues. Germline CDR1 and CDR2: PRHDT and FYEKMQ (reference sequence). The CDR3 bases are TGTGCCAGCAGCTCTCACCTACCGCCTGAGAACAGAGCTTTCTTT. This codes for CASSSHLPPENRAFF.

The chain combines TRBV11-2 with TRBJ2-1; 14 bases are a match to TRBD2. Unmatched junction bases numbered 4, after V lost 1 base and J lost 8 bases. Germline CDR1 is SGHAT and CDR2 is FQNNGV. CDR3 length: 16 amino acids. In DNA, the CDR3 is TGTGCCAGCAGCTTAGGGACTAGCGGGAGGAAGGATGAGCAGTTCTTC. Its translation: CASSLGTSGRKDEQFF.

The CDR3 nucleotides read TGCAGTGCTAGAAATTCAGCGGGAGGGGGATACGAGCAGTACTTC. The encoded protein is CSARNSAGGGYEQYF. The chain is built from TRBV20-1 and TRBJ2-7; 10 bases line up with TRBD2. The CDR3 consists of 15 residues. V lost 2 bases to trimming and J lost 4 bases; unmatched junction nucleotides: 8. The V gene's germline CDR1 is DFQATT and CDR2 SNEGSKA (reference sequence).

V gene TRBV7-9 combines with J gene TRBJ2-2, with 7 bases aligning to TRBD1. The trim removed 5 bases at V and 4 bases at J, leaving 19 bases unmatched. From germline, CDR1 is SEHNR and CDR2 FQNEAQ (reference sequence). This CDR3 comprises 19 residues. CDR3 sequence reads: CASSPIGTVLFQLTGELFF. DNA of the CDR3: TGTGCCAGCAGCCCCATCGGGACAGTACTATTCCAGCTCACCGGGGAGCTGTTTTTT.

In this sample, this clonotype turned up a few times. The chain combines TRBV9 with TRBJ1-1; possible D gene TRBD1, 5 bases. The CDR3 totals 14 residues. The germline V gene has CDR1 SGDLS and CDR2 YYNGEE. V was trimmed by 1 base and J by 4 bases, leaving 11 bases between them. CDR3 in amino acids: CASSVQGEITEAFF. The CDR3 region has the DNA TGTGCCAGCAGCGTACAGGGTGAGATCACTGAAGCTTTCTTT.

The chain couples TRBV5-4 to TRBJ2-3; 9 nucleotides align to TRBD2. Losses at the gene ends were 0 bases for V and 0 bases for J; bases not matched to a gene: 5. Germline CDR1 reads SGHNT; CDR2 reads YYREEE (reference sequence). The CDR3 covers 17 residues. CDR3 protein: CASSLEEAGGSTDTQYF. The CDR3, as DNA: TGTGCCAGCAGCTTGGAAGAAGCGGGAGGTAGCACAGATACGCAGTATTTT.

This clonotype was seen only once. J is TRBJ2-7 and V is TRBV11-2; no reliable D call. V was pared by 2 bases and J by 6 bases, with 8 bases between. CDR3 length: 12 residues. Germline loops: CDR1 SGHAT, CDR2 FQNNGV. This CDR3 is CASSLSPSEQYF. As DNA, the CDR3 is TGTGCCAGCAGCTTATCCCCCTCCGAGCAGTACTTC.

The gene calls are TRBV7-9 and TRBJ2-7; possibly TRBD1 for D (5 bases). From germline, CDR1 is SEHNR and CDR2 FQNEAQ (reference sequence). Trimming shortened V by 5 bases and J by 0 bases, and 11 bases separated the two germline ends. The CDR3 is 14 amino acids. CDR3 DNA: TGTGCCAGCAGCCCCCGGACACTCTCCTACGAGCAGTACTTC. Residues: CASSPRTLSYEQYF. The variable domain in full, with the rest retrieved from reference TRBV7-9 and TRBJ2-7, is DTGVSQNPRHKITKRGQNVTFRCDPISEHNRLYWYRQTLGQGPEFLTYFQNEAQLEKSRLLSDRFSAERPKGSFSTLEIQRTEQGDSAMYLCASSPRTLSYEQYFGPGTRLTVT.

The chain carries TRBV6-5 and TRBJ2-7; TRBD2 might be the D (5 bases). Germline V gene lookup returns CDR1 MNHEY and CDR2 SVGAGI. This CDR3 has 15 amino acids. The V end was cut by 1 base, the J end by 3 bases, with 13 bases between. In nucleotides, the CDR3 is TGTGCCAGCAGTTACTTCCGGGGAAGGGACTACGAGCAGTACTTC. It translates to CASSYFRGRDYEQYF.

In DNA form, the CDR3 reads TGCAGTGCTAGAGACGCAGAGAACACTGAAGCTTTCTTT. Translating it yields CSARDAENTEAFF. The V and J genes are TRBV20-1 and TRBJ1-1; unclear D gene. The V gene's germline CDR1 is DFQATT and CDR2 SNEGSKA (reference sequence). The CDR3 is 13 amino acids. Trimming cost V 0 bases and J 1 base, with 6 bases left between them.

This CDR3 reads CASRQVVGGPDTQYF. DNA of the CDR3: TGTGCCAGCAGACAGGTGGTAGGGGGACCAGATACGCAGTATTTT. The V call is TRBV12-3 or TRBV12-4, the J call TRBJ2-3, with D tentatively TRBD1 (6 bases). V was clipped by 6 bases and J by 4 bases, with 17 bases between them. CDR3 length: 15 residues.

This clonotype was seen a few times. The chain has TRBV11-2 and TRBJ2-3; no clear D. Trimming cost V 3 bases and J 4 bases, with 5 bases left between them. Germline V lookup: CDR1 SGHAT, CDR2 FQNNGV. The CDR3 has 12 residues. Here the CDR3 reads CASSLMADTQYF. Here the CDR3 DNA reads TGTGCCAGCAGCTTGATGGCAGATACGCAGTATTTT.

The rearrangement joins TRBV24-1 to TRBJ2-3, with D perhaps matching TRBD1 or TRBD2 (5 bases each). CDR1 KGHDR and CDR2 SFDVKD come from the germline V gene. V was clipped by 2 bases and J by 0 bases, with 5 bases between them. The length of the CDR3 is 14 residues. CDR3 amino acids: CATSDWDSTDTQYF. In nucleotides, the CDR3 is TGTGCCACCAGTGATTGGGACAGCACAGATACGCAGTATTTT.

This clonotype was seen many times. The chain combines TRBV7-9 with TRBJ2-7; D is unresolved. The CDR3 spans 12 residues. Germline V lookup: CDR1 SEHNR, CDR2 FQNEAQ (reference sequence). V lost 6 bases, J lost 4 bases, and 10 bases lay in between. DNA of the CDR3: TGTGCCAGCAGTCCCCCGGGTTACGAGCAGTACTTC. Protein sequence: CASSPPGYEQYF.